This TCR beta chain originates from a study of T-cell memory formation after mild COVID-19. This CDR3 comprises 14 residues. CDR1 is LNHDA and CDR2 is SQIVND in the germline V gene (reference sequence). V was cut by 5 bases and J by 0 bases, with 8 bases left in between. Study-level findings and limits: Clones which contracted sat mainly in CM and EM if CD4+, and in EMRA if CD8+. Among clones peaking at day 37 in the second wave, SARS-CoV-2 specificity remained unconfirmed. Clones that got smaller from day 15 to 85 had even CD4/CD8, while clones growing later tipped toward CD4+.

Libraries for TCRalpha and TCRbeta carried sample barcodes and unique molecular identifiers via 5'RACE. TCRdb analysed the 5' RACE reads with MiXCR anew, one entry per CDR3 protein. The table shows about 84,000 distinct CDR3 sequences, with approximately 14% occurring only once. On this clonotype: Its antigen is undetermined.

The receptor comes from an adult woman who had mild COVID-19 (a few samples of this study predate the infection). Cell type and time point are not known. This chain links TRBV19 with TRBJ2-1; D gene uncertain. The sequenced sample consisted of PBMCs or a T cell subset sorted from them (not recorded which). The CDR3 protein is CASSRQPSYNEQFF. CDR3 DNA: TGTGCCAGTAGTCGGCAGCCCTCCTACAATGAGCAGTTCTTC.